One sample yielded the 17 T cell receptor beta chains listed below, sequenced in a study of blood T cells in healthy people across ages. For the second PCR, which ran for about 6 to 11 cycles, a sample-barcoded 5' primer and a J-beta primer mix were used. TCRdb analysed the 5' RACE reads with MiXCR anew, one entry per CDR3 protein. The table lists 1.5 million to 2 million distinct CDR3 sequences, 25% to 30% of them singletons. Material for sequencing was blood. The receptors shown here come from a woman between 25 and 40 years old in good health.

With regard to this clonotype: At one of its ends the junction is not consistent with the germline gene, which may arise from a read error. The rearrangement links TRBV12-3 or TRBV12-4 to TRBJ1-4; 7 nucleotides line up with TRBD1. This CDR3 comprises 16 residues. CDR3 in DNA: TGTGCCAGCAGTATAGCCGGAGGGGGCGGCAGCGGAAAACTGTTTTTT. Its protein is CASSIAGGGGSGKLFF.

The V and J genes are TRBV5-6 and TRBJ1-2, with 7 bases identical to TRBD1. Per the germline V gene, CDR1 is SGHDT and CDR2 is YYEEEE. V shed 6 bases and J 4 bases; nucleotides not matched to a gene: 12. This CDR3 has 15 residues. The CDR3 is CASNLPETGIYGYTF. The CDR3 DNA is TGTGCCAGCAACCTCCCCGAGACAGGGATCTATGGCTACACCTTC.

This clonotype occurred a few times. The chain recombines TRBV13 with TRBJ2-1, with D uncertain. Germline values: CDR1 PRHDT, CDR2 FYEKMQ (reference sequence). The CDR3 runs to 14 residues. V gave up 5 bases and J gave up 7 bases, with 15 bases separating them. The CDR3 loop reads CASSAPLMGNEQFF. The CDR3 bases are TGTGCCAGCAGCGCCCCCCTCATGGGTAATGAGCAGTTCTTC.

The chain uses TRBV20-1 and TRBJ2-1; 12 bases are shared with TRBD2. Trimming cost V 1 base and J 0 bases; bases outside gene matches: 16. CDR1 is DFQATT and CDR2 is SNEGSKA in the germline V gene (reference sequence). The CDR3 runs to 21 residues. The CDR3 DNA follows: TGCAGTGCTAGAGTAAGAAAGGGACTAGCGGGTTCGGGGAGCTCCTACAATGAGCAGTTCTTC. Translating gives CSARVRKGLAGSGSSYNEQFF.

This clonotype occurred a few times. The rearrangement joins TRBV10-3 to TRBJ2-3, with 9 bases that match TRBD2. J was trimmed by 1 base and V by 2 bases; bases with no gene match: 1. The CDR3 is made up of 15 amino acids. Germline CDR1 ENHRY, CDR2 SYGVKD. The CDR3 DNA reads TGTGCCATCAGTGAGAGGACTAGCGGCACAGATACGCAGTATTTT. Encoded protein: CAISERTSGTDTQYF.

This clonotype turned up a few times. V is TRBV7-6 and J is TRBJ1-1; no clear D gene. Per germline, CDR1 SGHVS and CDR2 FNYEAQ. The V end lost 1 base, the J end lost 2 bases, and 14 bases lay between the germline ends. This CDR3 comprises 16 residues. As DNA, the CDR3 is TGTGCCAGCAGCTTAGAAACCCGGACGGTTAACACTGAAGCTTTCTTT. Translation: CASSLETRTVNTEAFF. The whole variable domain, remainder taken from reference TRBV7-6 and TRBJ1-1, is GAGVSQSPRYKVTKRGQDVALRCDPISGHVSLYWYRQALGQGPEFLTYFNYEAQQDKSGLPNDRFSAERPEGSISTLTIQRTEQRDSAMYRCASSLETRTVNTEAFFGQGTRLTVV.

Ten or more counts support this clonotype. This sequence joins TRBV20-1 and TRBJ2-1, with 14 bases that match TRBD2. Germline V gene sequence: CDR1 DFQATT, CDR2 SNEGSKA (reference sequence). J lost 7 bases, V lost 5 bases, and 4 bases had no gene match. The CDR3 runs to 14 residues. CDR3 sequence: CSARRTSGRNEQFF. In DNA, the CDR3 is TGCAGTGCTCGACGGACTAGCGGGAGGAATGAGCAGTTCTTC.

This clonotype was picked up a small number of times. The CDR3 DNA reads TGCAGTGCTCTTAGGGAGGGAAAGGGCAATGAGCAGTTCTTC. Translated: CSALREGKGNEQFF. The chain combines TRBV20-1 with TRBJ2-1, with 7 bases fitting TRBD2. V lost 5 bases, J lost 6 bases, and 10 bases stayed unmatched. Germline loops: CDR1 DFQATT, CDR2 SNEGSKA (reference sequence). The CDR3 length is 14 residues.

This clonotype showed up just a few times. The chain is built from TRBV27 and TRBJ2-3; D remains ambiguous. The CDR3 loop spans 17 amino acids. Trimming took off 4 bases at V and 2 bases at J, with 19 bases between the two ends. The germline V gene encodes CDR1 MNHEY and CDR2 SMNVEV (reference sequence). The CDR3 region has the DNA TGTGCCAGCAGTTCCCCTGGGCCTCACGCGCCCACAGATACGCAGTATTTT. Translated: CASSSPGPHAPTDTQYF.

The rearrangement joins TRBV10-2 to TRBJ1-1; D gene uncertain. The ends were cut back, 3 bases at V and 2 bases at J, with 7 bases in the middle. CDR3 length: 13 amino acids. The germline gives CDR1 WSHSY, CDR2 SAAADI. This chain's CDR3 is CASSDMVNTEAFF. Here the CDR3 DNA reads TGCGCCAGCAGTGATATGGTCAACACTGAAGCTTTCTTT.

This clonotype showed up just a few times. The V gene is TRBV3-1, the J gene TRBJ1-4, with 9 bases fitting TRBD1. CDR3 length: 16 residues. Trimming took 3 bases from V and 6 from J; bases not matched to a gene: 8. Germline-derived CDR1 and CDR2 are LGHDT and YNNKEL (reference sequence). In DNA, the CDR3 is TGTGCCAGCAGCCAGGACAGGGGAAATGAGTATGAAAAACTGTTTTTT. Its protein is CASSQDRGNEYEKLFF.

V is TRBV5-1 and J is TRBJ2-2; D might be TRBD2 (5 bases). Trimming left V 4 bases short and J 0 bases short, with 13 bases between. The V gene's germline CDR1 is SGHRS and CDR2 YFSETQ. The CDR3 is made up of 16 amino acids. The CDR3 loop reads CASSRTAGTNTGELFF. For the CDR3, the DNA is TGCGCCAGCAGCAGAACGGCCGGGACGAACACCGGGGAGCTGTTTTTT.

The count of this clonotype is one. The genes are TRBV5-1 and TRBJ1-1, with no clear D. The V end lost 7 bases, the J end lost 4 bases, and 17 bases lay between the germline ends. The CDR3 is 14 amino acids. Germline CDR1 reads SGHRS; CDR2 reads YFSETQ. This chain's CDR3 is CASLPGSGSTEAFF. The CDR3 bases are TGCGCCAGCCTACCGGGATCGGGGAGCACTGAAGCTTTCTTT.

V gene TRBV20-1 combines with J gene TRBJ2-3; TRBD1 aligns across 10 bases. This CDR3 comprises 14 residues. V was clipped by 6 bases and J by 2 bases; unmatched bases: 5. Germline CDR1 reads DFQATT; CDR2 reads SNEGSKA (reference sequence). The CDR3 DNA is TGCAGTGCGGAGGGACAGGGGTACACAGATACGCAGTATTTT. Amino acids: CSAEGQGYTDTQYF.

This clonotype was counted between two and nine times. The V and J genes are TRBV6-2 or TRBV6-3 and TRBJ1-1; D is undetermined. Germline loops: CDR1 MNHEY, CDR2 SVGEGT. The CDR3 runs to 15 residues. V lost 3 bases and J lost 8, with 19 bases in between. DNA for the CDR3: TGTGCCAGCAGTTATATGGACCCCGGCGTCAACGAAGCTTTCTTT. This encodes CASSYMDPGVNEAFF.

The genes are TRBV28 and TRBJ2-2; no clear D. The CDR3 is made up of 13 amino acids. Trimming removed 5 bases from V and 7 bases from J, with 11 bases in between. Germline-derived CDR1 and CDR2 are MDHEN and SYDVKM. The CDR3 DNA follows: TGTGCCAGCAGTACCCCGGCGAACGGGGAGCTGTTTTTT. This codes for CASSTPANGELFF.

V and J are TRBV5-1 and TRBJ2-1; 9 bases agree with TRBD2. This CDR3 spans 16 amino acids. After removal of 0 bases from V and 6 bases from J, the junction contained 7 bases not matched to a gene. Germline-derived CDR1 and CDR2 are SGHRS and YFSETQ. The CDR3, as DNA: TGCGCCAGCAGCTTGGCCCCGCGGGGGGGAGGCAATGAGCAGTTCTTC. Its protein is CASSLAPRGGGNEQFF.